This TCR beta chain was documented in a study of technical replicates of blood from a handful of donors (dated by TCRdb to about 2017). The CDR3 goes from the cysteine to the phenylalanine over 14 residues. Kept here is only the CDR3 DNA, which spans 42 bases and is read in frame from base 1. From the germline V gene, CDR1 is SGHRS and CDR2 is YFSETQ. V loses 0 bases of germline sequence and J loses 2 bases, and the interval between the two ends is 8 bases. Libraries were made using the immunoSEQ multiplex PCR assay. TCRdb provides this immuneACCESS table in a form limited to in-frame rearrangements. Some clones are lacking; in checked studies, under half of them reflect an unresolved V gene, and why the rest are absent is not known. In all, the sample holds about 93,000 clones, and about 95% of those were seen once. Together, the top ten hold about 0.25% of the sample. Points on this clone: Its cognate antigen has yet to be identified. No much larger clone is present one base from it, and per-base qualities are unavailable.

Recombination connected TRBV5-1 to TRBJ1-2; the D gene is perhaps TRBD1, on 5 matching bases. The clonotype was recovered from a human donor in good health. Material: T cells isolated from PBMCs. The CDR3 loop reads CASSLGGENYGYTF. The DNA is as follows: TGCGCCAGCAGCTTGGGGGGGGAGAACTATGGCTACACCTTC.